This TCR beta chain comes out of a study of blood T cell repertoires in COVID-19 (dated by TCRdb to 2018 to 2020). Looking at the study overall: Samples from collaborators originated in the United States, Italy and Spain and spanned both the acute and convalescent phases of COVID-19. The samples were drawn from two sources: the first 160 participants of the ongoing ImmuneRACE study, and some 1,300 subjects contributed by 6 global collaborators. Sample metadata almost always included a de-identified subject ID, COVID-19 status, age in years and sex. Where available, HLA class I and class II types were obtained from metadata supplied by the sample provider rather than from assay-based typing. Deeply sampled blood TCRbeta repertoires from subjects exposed to, actively infected with, or recovered from COVID-19 were included in the dataset. The material from the prospective study consisted of cDNA or gDNA derived from T cells, B-cell-depleted T cells, or PBMCs. The repertoires were released in a freely available public database meant as a resource for research on the immune response to SARS-CoV-2. General conclusions and limits of the study: The quantity of clinical and demographic metadata differed by source and by participant and was supplied without curation.

For this chain, trimming is 0 bases at the V end and 3 bases at the J end, and the number of junction bases without a gene match is 10. From cysteine to phenylalanine, the CDR3 is 17 amino acids long. Only the CDR3 DNA is retained, 51 bases long and in frame from the first base. From the germline V gene, CDR1 is SNHLY and CDR2 is FYNNEI. TCRbeta CDR3 regions were amplified from genomic DNA using the immunoSEQ Assay, a bias-controlled multiplex PCR. In the paper's pipeline: Within the assay, amplification of reference gene primers was used to estimate how many nucleated cells each sample contained. Sequence reads were collapsed and filtered to measure the absolute abundance of every unique TCRbeta CDR3 rearrangement. For each sample, productive Simpson clonality was calculated as the square root of Simpson's diversity index across productive rearrangements. The source is immuneACCESS, and TCRdb retained only in-frame sequences with V and J called. Part of the clones is not carried over; for the studies checked, unresolved V genes explain less than half of this, and the remainder is unexplained. Clonal size and the V and J genes are those of that table, whereas D and trimming came from the DNA. The table for this sample lists 150,000 or so clones; roughly 90% of them were counted only once. Jointly, the top ten make up 2.3% of the sample.

The count of this clone is one. The antigen this receptor binds is unknown. Nothing much larger sits one base from this clone, and base qualities are not available. Whole blood was collected in K2EDTA tubes by collaborating institutions according to the institutions' own protocols. For TCRbeta analysis, collaborators shipped samples as frozen whole blood, isolated PBMCs, or DNA extracted from either of those sample types. The sequence is built from TRBV2 and TRBJ2-5; 7 middle bases align to TRBD2. Sample: peripheral blood. This clonotype originated in a human donor in a cohort sampled during active COVID-19. The CDR3 reads as follows: CASSEALLAAYKETQYF. The DNA is as follows: TGTGCCAGCAGTGAAGCGCTTCTAGCGGCCTACAAAGAGACCCAGTACTTC.